These 16 T cell receptor beta chains were sequenced from one sample in a study of cytomegalovirus exposure and HLA in healthy donors. A multiplex PCR was run with 60 Vbeta primers and 13 Jbeta primers. TCRdb's copy holds only in-frame clones and misses some; the assay was immunoSEQ multiplex PCR. The sample holds some 140,000 clones; 80% are singletons and the top ten take roughly 13%. Specimen: PBMCs. All receptors derive from a man aged 25 to 40 in good health and CMV-seropositive.

The chain couples TRBV18 to TRBJ2-7; the match to TRBD1 covers 9 bases. This CDR3 region has 15 residues. The ends lost 6 bases at V and 2 bases at J; junction bases unmatched: 8. Germline V lookup: CDR1 KGHSH, CDR2 LQKENI. The CDR3 loop reads CASSGGTGITYEQYF. CDR3 nucleotide sequence: TGTGCCAGCTCCGGGGGGACAGGGATAACCTACGAGCAGTACTTC.

This clone was counted a single time. The J gene is TRBJ1-5, the V gene TRBV28, with a possible D match to TRBD1 (6 bases). This CDR3 has 15 residues. Germline V gives CDR1 MDHEN, CDR2 SYDVKM. The V end was cut by 5 bases, the J end by 7 bases, with 18 bases between. Here the CDR3 reads CASSRPTGRIQPQHF. The CDR3 DNA follows: TGTGCCAGCAGTCGACCGACAGGTCGGATCCAGCCCCAGCATTTT.

This chain uses TRBV6-5 with TRBJ1-1; 7 nucleotides match TRBD1. With V trimmed by 4 bases and J by 5 bases, 7 bases remained unmatched. This CDR3 is built from 14 residues. Germline CDR1 is MNHEY and CDR2 is SVGAGI. The CDR3: CASSSPPGGTEAFF. CDR3 coding DNA: TGTGCCAGCAGTTCCCCCCCAGGGGGAACTGAAGCTTTCTTT.

The chain joins TRBV27 to TRBJ2-1; possibly TRBD1 for D (6 bases). Germline CDR1 is MNHEY and CDR2 is SMNVEV (reference sequence). The CDR3 runs to 14 residues. The germline V and J ends were trimmed by 5 bases and 3 bases, with 11 bases remaining between them. The CDR3 coding sequence is TGTGCCAGCAGTCCTAGGACAGTCTACAATGAGCAGTTCTTC. It specifies CASSPRTVYNEQFF.

This rearrangement joins TRBV27 to TRBJ1-2; tentatively, D is TRBD1 (6 bases). The V gene lost 6 bases and the J gene lost 8 bases, with 16 bases spanning the gap. Germline loops: CDR1 MNHEY, CDR2 SMNVEV (reference sequence). The CDR3 runs 13 residues. The CDR3 region is CASSRDILTGYTF. The CDR3 DNA reads TGTGCCAGCAGCAGGGACATCCTTACCGGCTACACCTTC.

The chain is built from TRBV7-8 and TRBJ1-5; D gene ambiguous. Trimming shortened V by 2 bases and J by 7 bases, and 9 bases separated the two germline ends. The CDR3 is 13 amino acids. Germline CDR1 SGHVS, CDR2 FQNEAQ. CDR3 nucleotide sequence: TGTGCCAGCAGCTTAACGACGGGGCAGCCCCAGCATTTT. It yields the protein CASSLTTGQPQHF. Full variable domain (outside the CDR3, taken from reference TRBV7-8 and TRBJ1-5): GAGVSQSPRYKVAKRGQDVALRCDPISGHVSLFWYQQALGQGPEFLTYFQNEAQLDKSGLPSDRFFAERPEGSVSTLKIQRTQQEDSAVYLCASSLTTGQPQHFGDGTRLSIL.

The chain joins TRBV6-5 to TRBJ1-5, with TRBD1 as a possible D gene (6 bases). Trimming shortened V by 6 bases and J by 5 bases, and 17 bases separated the two germline ends. This CDR3 has 15 amino acids. Germline V gene sequence: CDR1 MNHEY, CDR2 SVGAGI. The CDR3 loop is CASRSGTNQDQPQHF. In DNA form, the CDR3 reads TGTGCCAGCAGATCGGGGACAAATCAGGATCAGCCCCAGCATTTT.

The count of this clone is one. This chain links TRBV29-1 with TRBJ1-2; D ambiguous. The germline V and J ends were trimmed by 4 bases and 7 bases, with 16 bases remaining between them. CDR1 and CDR2 from the germline V gene are SQVTM and ANQGSEA. The CDR3 spans 13 residues. CDR3 sequence reads: CSVVQRDWSGYTF. The CDR3 DNA reads as TGCAGCGTTGTCCAACGTGACTGGTCTGGCTACACCTTC. Supplemented by reference TRBV29-1 and TRBJ1-2, the full variable domain reads SAVISQKPSRDICQRGTSLTIQCQVDSQVTMMFWYRQQPGQSLTLIATANQGSEATYESGFVIDKFPISRPNLTFSTLTVSNMSPEDSSIYLCSVVQRDWSGYTFGSGTRLTVV.

V and J are TRBV29-1 and TRBJ1-2; 7 bases fit TRBD1. The CDR3 consists of 15 residues. With 0 bases clipped from V and 4 bases from J, the junction kept 8 bases outside the gene matches. Germline V CDR1 and CDR2: SQVTM, ANQGSEA. CDR3 bases: TGCAGCGTTGAAGATCTGGTAGGGGGCGCCTATGGCTACACCTTC. Its protein product is CSVEDLVGGAYGYTF.

The chain recombines TRBV7-8 with TRBJ2-5; the match to TRBD1 covers 7 bases. The CDR3 covers 15 residues. Germline loops: CDR1 SGHVS, CDR2 FQNEAQ. The ends lost 7 bases at V and 3 bases at J; junction bases unmatched: 11. The CDR3 reads CASTRGTARKETQYF. In nucleotides, the CDR3 is TGTGCCAGCACCCGAGGGACAGCTCGTAAAGAGACCCAGTACTTC.

V usage is TRBV5-6 and J usage is TRBJ2-5; 7 bases align to TRBD1. V dropped 4 bases and J dropped 5; count of bases not matched to a gene: 5. The germline V gene has CDR1 SGHDT and CDR2 YYEEEE. The CDR3 covers 13 residues. CDR3: CASSDRVRETQYF. As DNA, the CDR3 is TGTGCCAGCAGCGACAGGGTCAGGGAGACCCAGTACTTC.

The chain combines TRBV5-1 with TRBJ2-3, with D possibly being TRBD2 (7 bases). V was cut by 4 bases and J by 3 bases, with 15 bases left in between. This CDR3 has 15 amino acids. From germline, CDR1 is SGHRS and CDR2 YFSETQ. The CDR3 nucleotides read TGCGCCAGCAGCCCCCGGGGGCGGGAGACAGATACGCAGTATTTT. Protein: CASSPRGRETDTQYF.

The chain combines TRBV4-2 with TRBJ1-3; tentative D call: TRBD1 (5 bases). V was pared by 1 base and J by 2 bases, with 12 bases between. There are 16 residues in the CDR3. CDR1 is LGHNA and CDR2 is YNFKEQ in the germline V gene. The CDR3 is CASSQGWQGTGNTIYF. The DNA of the CDR3 is TGTGCCAGCAGCCAAGGGTGGCAGGGCACTGGAAACACCATATATTTT.

With regard to this clone: Within the sample, other DNA sequences also encode this same CDR3. V is TRBV19 and J is TRBJ1-1, with no clear D. The CDR3 spans 14 residues. CDR1 and CDR2 from the germline V gene are LNHDA and SQIVND (reference sequence). Trimming took 7 bases from V and 0 from J, leaving 12 bases between them. CDR3 in amino acids: CASTRGSLNTEAFF. In DNA, the CDR3 is TGTGCCAGTACCCGCGGCAGCCTGAACACTGAAGCTTTCTTT. The full variable domain, its missing parts supplied by reference TRBV19 and TRBJ1-1, is DGGITQSPKYLFRKEGQNVTLSCEQNLNHDAMYWYRQDPGQGLRLIYYSQIVNDFQKGDIAEGYSVSREKKESFPLTVTSAQKNPTAFYLCASTRGSLNTEAFFGQGTRLTVV.

The rearrangement joins TRBV12-5 to TRBJ2-3; D is unclear. CDR1 is LGHNT and CDR2 is FRNRAP in the germline V gene. Trimming took off 1 base at V and 4 bases at J, with 6 bases between the two ends. The CDR3 contains 13 residues. CDR3 DNA sequence: TGTGCTAGTGGTTTGGGATCGGCAGATACGCAGTATTTT. Protein sequence: CASGLGSADTQYF.

This clone was counted between two and nine times. The chain recombines TRBV29-1 with TRBJ2-1, with D tentatively TRBD1 (5 bases). The CDR3 length is 12 residues. Germline loops: CDR1 SQVTM, CDR2 ANQGSEA. V gave up 4 bases and J gave up 3 bases, with 7 bases separating them. The CDR3 DNA sequence: TGCAGCGTTGGACAGATCTACAATGAGCAGTTCTTC. Translation gives CSVGQIYNEQFF.